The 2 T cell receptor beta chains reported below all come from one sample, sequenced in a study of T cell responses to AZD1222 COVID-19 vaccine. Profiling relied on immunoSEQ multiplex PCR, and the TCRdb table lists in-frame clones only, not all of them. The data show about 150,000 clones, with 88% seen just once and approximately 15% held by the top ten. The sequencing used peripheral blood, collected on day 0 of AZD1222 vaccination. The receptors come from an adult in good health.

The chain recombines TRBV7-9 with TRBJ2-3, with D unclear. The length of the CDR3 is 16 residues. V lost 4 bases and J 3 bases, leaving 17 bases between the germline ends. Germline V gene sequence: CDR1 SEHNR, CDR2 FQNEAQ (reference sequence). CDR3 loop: CASSSGANRATDTQYF. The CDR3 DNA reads TGTGCCAGCAGCTCCGGAGCGAATAGAGCGACAGATACGCAGTATTTT.

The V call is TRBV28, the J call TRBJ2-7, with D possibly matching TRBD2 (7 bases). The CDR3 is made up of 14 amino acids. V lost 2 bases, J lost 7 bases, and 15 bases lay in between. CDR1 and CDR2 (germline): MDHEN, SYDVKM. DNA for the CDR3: TGTGCCAGCAGTTTAGGGCAGGGGAGGGCGGAGCAGTACTTC. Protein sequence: CASSLGQGRAEQYF.